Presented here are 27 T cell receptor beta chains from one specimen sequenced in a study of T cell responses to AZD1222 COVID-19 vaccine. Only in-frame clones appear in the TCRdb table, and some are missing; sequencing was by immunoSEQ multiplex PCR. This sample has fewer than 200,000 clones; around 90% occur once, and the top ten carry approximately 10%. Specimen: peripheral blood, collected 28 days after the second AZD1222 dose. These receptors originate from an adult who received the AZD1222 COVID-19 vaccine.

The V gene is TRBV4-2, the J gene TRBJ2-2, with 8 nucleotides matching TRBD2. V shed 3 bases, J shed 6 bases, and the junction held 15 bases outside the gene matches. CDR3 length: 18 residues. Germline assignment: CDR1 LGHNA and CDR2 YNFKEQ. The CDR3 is CASSQRGSGVIESGELFF. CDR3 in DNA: TGTGCCAGCAGCCAGAGAGGTAGCGGGGTAATCGAGTCCGGGGAGCTGTTTTTT.

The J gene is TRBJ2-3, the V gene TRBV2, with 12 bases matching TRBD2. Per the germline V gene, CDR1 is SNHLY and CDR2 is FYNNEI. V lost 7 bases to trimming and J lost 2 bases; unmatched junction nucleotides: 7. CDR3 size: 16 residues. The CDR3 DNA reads TGTGCCAGCAAGAGGCGACTAGCGGGGGACACAGATACGCAGTATTTT. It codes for CASKRRLAGDTDTQYF.

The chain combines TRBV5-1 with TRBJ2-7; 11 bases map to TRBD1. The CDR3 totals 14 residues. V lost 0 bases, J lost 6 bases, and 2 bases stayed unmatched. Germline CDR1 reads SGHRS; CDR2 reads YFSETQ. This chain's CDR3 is CASSLAGQGAEQYF. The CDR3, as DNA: TGCGCCAGCAGCTTGGCCGGACAGGGGGCCGAGCAGTACTTC.

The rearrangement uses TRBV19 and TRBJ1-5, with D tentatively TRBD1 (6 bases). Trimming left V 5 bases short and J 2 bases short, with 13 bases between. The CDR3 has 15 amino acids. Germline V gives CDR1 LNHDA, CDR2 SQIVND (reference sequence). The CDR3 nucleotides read TGTGCCAGTAGTGAACAGGGAGGTGGCAATCAGCCCCAGCATTTT. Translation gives CASSEQGGGNQPQHF.

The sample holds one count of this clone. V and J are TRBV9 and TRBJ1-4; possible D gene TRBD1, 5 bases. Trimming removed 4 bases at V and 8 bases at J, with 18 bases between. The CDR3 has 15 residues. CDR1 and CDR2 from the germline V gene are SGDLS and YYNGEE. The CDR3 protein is CASSPRLGGGEKLFF. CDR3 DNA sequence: TGTGCCAGCAGCCCCCGACTGGGGGGAGGGGAAAAACTGTTTTTT.

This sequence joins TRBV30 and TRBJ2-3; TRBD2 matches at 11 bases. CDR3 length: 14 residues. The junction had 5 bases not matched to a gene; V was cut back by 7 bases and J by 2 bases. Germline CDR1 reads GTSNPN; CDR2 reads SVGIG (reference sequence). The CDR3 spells CASTTSGDTDTQYF. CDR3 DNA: TGTGCCTCCACGACTAGCGGGGACACAGATACGCAGTATTTT.

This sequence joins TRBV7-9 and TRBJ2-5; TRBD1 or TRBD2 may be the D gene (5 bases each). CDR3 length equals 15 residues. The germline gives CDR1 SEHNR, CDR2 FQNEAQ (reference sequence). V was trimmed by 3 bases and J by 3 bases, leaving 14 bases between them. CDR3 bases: TGTGCCAGCAGCTTGGGACCCGCCAGGGAAGAGACCCAGTACTTC. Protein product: CASSLGPAREETQYF.

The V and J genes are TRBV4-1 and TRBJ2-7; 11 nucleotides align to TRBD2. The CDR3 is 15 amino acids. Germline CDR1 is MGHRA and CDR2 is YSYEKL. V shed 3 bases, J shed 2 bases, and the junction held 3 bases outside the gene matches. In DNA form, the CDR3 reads TGCGCCAGCAGCCACGTTAGCGGGGGGGCCTACGAGCAGTACTTC. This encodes CASSHVSGGAYEQYF.

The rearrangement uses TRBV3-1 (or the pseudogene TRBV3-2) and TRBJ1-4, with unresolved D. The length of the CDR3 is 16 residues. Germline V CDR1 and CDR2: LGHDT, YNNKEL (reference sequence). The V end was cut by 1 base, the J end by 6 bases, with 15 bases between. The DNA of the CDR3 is TGTGCCAGCAGCCAAGCCGAGAACCGGGGTGATGAAAAACTGTTTTTT. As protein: CASSQAENRGDEKLFF.

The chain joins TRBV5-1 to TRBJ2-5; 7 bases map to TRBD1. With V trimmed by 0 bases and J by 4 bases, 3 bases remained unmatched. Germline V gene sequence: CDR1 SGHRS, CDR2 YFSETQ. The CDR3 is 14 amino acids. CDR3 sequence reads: CASSLGQGLETQYF. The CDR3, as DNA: TGCGCCAGCAGCTTGGGACAGGGTCTAGAGACCCAGTACTTC.

CDR3 loop: CASSHGSRGPYGYTF. The CDR3 bases are TGTGCCAGCAGCCACGGGAGCAGGGGTCCCTATGGCTACACCTTC. The rearrangement uses TRBV5-8 and TRBJ1-2, with D possibly TRBD1 on 6 matching bases. Germline V gives CDR1 SGHTS, CDR2 YDEGEE. This CDR3 region has 15 residues. Deletions cut 4 bases from V and 4 bases from J, with 17 bases between.

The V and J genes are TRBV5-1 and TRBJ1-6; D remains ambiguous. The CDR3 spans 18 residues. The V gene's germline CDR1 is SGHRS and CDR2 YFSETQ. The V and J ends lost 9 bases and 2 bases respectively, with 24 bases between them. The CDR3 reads CAISNDKPRRTYNSPLHF. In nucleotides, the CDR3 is TGCGCCATAAGTAATGACAAGCCTCGGCGGACCTATAATTCACCCCTCCACTTT.

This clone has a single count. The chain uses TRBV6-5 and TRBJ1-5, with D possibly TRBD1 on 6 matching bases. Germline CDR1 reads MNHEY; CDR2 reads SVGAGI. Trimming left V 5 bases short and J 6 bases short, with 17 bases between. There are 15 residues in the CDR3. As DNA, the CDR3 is TGTGCCAGCAGTCGAGTCGGGGGGCGAAGTCAGCCCCAGCATTTT. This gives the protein CASSRVGGRSQPQHF.

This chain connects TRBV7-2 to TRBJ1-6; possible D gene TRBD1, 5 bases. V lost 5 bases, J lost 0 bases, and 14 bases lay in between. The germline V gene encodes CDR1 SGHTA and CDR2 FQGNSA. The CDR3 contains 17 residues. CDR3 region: CASSRDLLSSYNSPLHF. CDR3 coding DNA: TGTGCCAGCAGCAGGGACCTCCTCAGCTCCTATAATTCACCCCTCCACTTT.

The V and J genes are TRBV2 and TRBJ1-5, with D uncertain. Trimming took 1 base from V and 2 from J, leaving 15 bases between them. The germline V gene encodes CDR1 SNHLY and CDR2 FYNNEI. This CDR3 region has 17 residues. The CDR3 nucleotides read TGTGCCAGCAGTGAAGGGAGAAGCCGAAGGGGCAATCAGCCCCAGCATTTT. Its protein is CASSEGRSRRGNQPQHF.

The CDR3 DNA sequence: TGCGCCAGCAGCAGCGGGACAGTCTCCTCGGATTACAATGAGCAGTTCTTC. It translates to CASSSGTVSSDYNEQFF. The chain combines TRBV5-1 with TRBJ2-1; TRBD1 or TRBD2 may be the D gene (7 bases each). This CDR3 contains 17 residues. Looked up from germline, CDR1 is SGHRS and CDR2 is YFSETQ. Trimming stripped 4 bases from V and 4 bases from J, with 21 bases between.

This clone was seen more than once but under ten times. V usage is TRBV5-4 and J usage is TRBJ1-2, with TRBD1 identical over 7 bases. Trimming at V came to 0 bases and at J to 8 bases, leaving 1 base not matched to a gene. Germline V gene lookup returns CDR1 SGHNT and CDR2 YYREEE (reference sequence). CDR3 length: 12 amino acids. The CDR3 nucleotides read TGTGCCAGCAGCTTGGACAGGGGAGGCTACACCTTC. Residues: CASSLDRGGYTF.

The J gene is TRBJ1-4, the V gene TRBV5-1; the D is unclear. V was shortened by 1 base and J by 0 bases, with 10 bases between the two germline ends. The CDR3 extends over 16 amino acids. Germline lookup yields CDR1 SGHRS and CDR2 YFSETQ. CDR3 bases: TGCGCCAGCAGCTTGATGGGGATAGCAACTAATGAAAAACTGTTTTTT. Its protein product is CASSLMGIATNEKLFF.

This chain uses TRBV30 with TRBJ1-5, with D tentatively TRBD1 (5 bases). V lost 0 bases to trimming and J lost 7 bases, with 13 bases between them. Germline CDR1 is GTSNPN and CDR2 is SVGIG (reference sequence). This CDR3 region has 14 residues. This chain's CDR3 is CAWSVSGTKQPQHF. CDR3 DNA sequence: TGTGCCTGGAGTGTATCCGGGACGAAACAGCCCCAGCATTTT.

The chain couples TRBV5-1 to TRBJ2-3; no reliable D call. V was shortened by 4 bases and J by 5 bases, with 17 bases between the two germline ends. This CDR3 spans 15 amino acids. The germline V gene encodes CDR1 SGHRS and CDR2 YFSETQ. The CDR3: CASSSPGPQLDTQYF. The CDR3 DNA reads TGCGCCAGCAGCAGTCCAGGCCCCCAGTTAGATACGCAGTATTTT. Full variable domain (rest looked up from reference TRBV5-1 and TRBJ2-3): KAGVTQTPRYLIKTRGQQVTLSCSPISGHRSVSWYQQTPGQGLQFLFEYFSETQRNKGNFPGRFSGRQFSNSRSEMNVSTLELGDSALYLCASSSPGPQLDTQYFGPGTRLTVL.

In DNA, the CDR3 is TGTGCCAGCAGTTTCCTATCCGGGACACTCTATGGCTACACCTTC. The encoded protein is CASSFLSGTLYGYTF. The chain is built from TRBV27 and TRBJ1-2, with a weak D call TRBD1 (6 bases). The CDR3 is 15 amino acids. V was shortened by 3 bases and J by 4 bases, with 15 bases between the two germline ends. Germline loops: CDR1 MNHEY, CDR2 SMNVEV (reference sequence).

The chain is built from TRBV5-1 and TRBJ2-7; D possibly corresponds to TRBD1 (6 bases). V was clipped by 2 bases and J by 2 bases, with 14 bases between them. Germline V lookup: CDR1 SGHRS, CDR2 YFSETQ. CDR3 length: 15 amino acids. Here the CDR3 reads CASSLQGSGPYEQYF. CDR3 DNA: TGCGCCAGCAGCTTACAGGGATCGGGCCCCTACGAGCAGTACTTC.

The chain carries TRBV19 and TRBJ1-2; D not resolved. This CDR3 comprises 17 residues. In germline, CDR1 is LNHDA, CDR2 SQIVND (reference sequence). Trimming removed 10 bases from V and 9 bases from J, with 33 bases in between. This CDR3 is CATSPNAKASYMSSYTF. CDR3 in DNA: TGTGCCACCTCCCCCAACGCCAAAGCCTCCTATATGTCTAGCTACACCTTC.

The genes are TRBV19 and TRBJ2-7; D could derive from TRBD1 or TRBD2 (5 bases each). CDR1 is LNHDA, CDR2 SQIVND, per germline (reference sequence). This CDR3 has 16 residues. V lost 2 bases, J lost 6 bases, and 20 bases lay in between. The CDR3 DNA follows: TGTGCCAGTAGTATAACGCTGAGAGGGGTTGGCTCCGAGCAGTACTTC. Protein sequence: CASSITLRGVGSEQYF.

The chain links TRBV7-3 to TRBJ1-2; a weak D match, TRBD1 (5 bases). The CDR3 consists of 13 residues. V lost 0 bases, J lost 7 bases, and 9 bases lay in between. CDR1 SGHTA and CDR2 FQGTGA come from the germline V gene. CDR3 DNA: TGTGCCAGCAGCTTAACGACCGGGGGTGGCTACACCTTC. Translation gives CASSLTTGGGYTF.

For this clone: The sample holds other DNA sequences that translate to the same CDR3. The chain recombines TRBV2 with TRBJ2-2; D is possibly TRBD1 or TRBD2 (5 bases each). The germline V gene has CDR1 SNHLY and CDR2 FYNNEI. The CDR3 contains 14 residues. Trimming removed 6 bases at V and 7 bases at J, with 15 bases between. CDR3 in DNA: TGTGCCAGCAGAGCCGGGACCCAGCACGGGGAGCTGTTTTTT. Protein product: CASRAGTQHGELFF.

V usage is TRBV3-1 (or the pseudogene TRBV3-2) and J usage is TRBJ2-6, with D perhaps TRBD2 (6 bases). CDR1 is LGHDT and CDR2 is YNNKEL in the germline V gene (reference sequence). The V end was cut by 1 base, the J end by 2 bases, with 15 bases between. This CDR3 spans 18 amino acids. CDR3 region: CASSQVGMGRPGANVLTF. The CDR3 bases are TGTGCCAGCAGCCAAGTAGGTATGGGGAGGCCTGGGGCCAACGTCCTGACTTTC.